Given below is one TCR beta chain in context. What it recognizes is unknown. This specimen belongs to a study of blood T cells in healthy people across ages. V lost 4 bases, J lost 3 bases, and 6 bases stayed unmatched. The CDR3 is made up of 14 amino acids. Per the germline V gene, CDR1 is SGHRS and CDR2 is YFSETQ. Caucasian individuals from Russia who were healthy and aged 6 to 90 acted as donors. Peripheral blood was drawn, ten milliliters per donor. Whole-study findings and limits: CMV status of donors was not determined, possibly confounding expanded clonotype changes.

PCR was performed a second time for about 6 to 11 cycles using a sample-barcoded 5' primer and a J-beta primer mix. Each CDR3 protein is one row after TCRdb ran MiXCR on the 5' RACE reads. This table has about a million distinct CDR3 sequences, roughly 50% appearing once. This chain connects TRBV5-1 to TRBJ2-5; 7 nucleotides agree with TRBD1. The receptor was isolated from a woman aged 55-70 years in good health. Specimen: blood. The CDR3 nucleotides read TGCGCCAGCAGCCTACAGGGGCAGGAAGAGACCCAGTACTTC. Its translation: CASSLQGQEETQYF. Together with reference TRBV5-1 and TRBJ2-5, the CDR3 gives the full variable domain: KAGVTQTPRYLIKTRGQQVTLSCSPISGHRSVSWYQQTPGQGLQFLFEYFSETQRNKGNFPGRFSGRQFSNSRSEMNVSTLELGDSALYLCASSLQGQEETQYFGPGTRLLVL.